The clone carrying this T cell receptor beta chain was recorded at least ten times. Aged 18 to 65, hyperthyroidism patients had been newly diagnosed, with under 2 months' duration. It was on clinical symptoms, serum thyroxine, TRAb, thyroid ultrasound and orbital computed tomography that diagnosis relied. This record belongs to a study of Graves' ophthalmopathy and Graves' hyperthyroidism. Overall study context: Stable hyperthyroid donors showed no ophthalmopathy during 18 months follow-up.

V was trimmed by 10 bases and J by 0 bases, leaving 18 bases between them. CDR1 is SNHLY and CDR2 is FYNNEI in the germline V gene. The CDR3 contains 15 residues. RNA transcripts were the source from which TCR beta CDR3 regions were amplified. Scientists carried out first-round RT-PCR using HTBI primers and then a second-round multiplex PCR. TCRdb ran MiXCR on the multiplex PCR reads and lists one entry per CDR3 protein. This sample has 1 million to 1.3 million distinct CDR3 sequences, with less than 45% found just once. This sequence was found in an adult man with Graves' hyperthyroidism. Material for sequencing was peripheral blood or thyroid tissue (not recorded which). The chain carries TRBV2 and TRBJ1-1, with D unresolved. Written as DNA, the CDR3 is TGTGCCAACAATGTAAATCCAGGCATGAACACTGAAGCTTTCTTT. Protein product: CANNVNPGMNTEAFF.